The 30 T cell receptor beta chains reported below all come from one sample, sequenced in a study of cytomegalovirus exposure and HLA in healthy donors. Researchers ran the PCR with 60 Vbeta and 13 Jbeta primers. Profiled with immunoSEQ multiplex PCR; TCRdb holds only in-frame clones, not every one. The data show under 200,000 clones, with around three quarters seen just once and around 1.9% held by the top ten. The sequenced sample consisted of PBMCs. Source of these receptors: a woman in her twenties or thirties in good health and CMV-seronegative.

The gene calls are TRBV19 and TRBJ2-1; no firm D call. The CDR3 runs to 13 residues. The V and J ends lost 5 bases and 8 bases respectively, with 13 bases between them. Germline V lookup: CDR1 LNHDA, CDR2 SQIVND (reference sequence). In DNA form, the CDR3 reads TGTGCCAGTAGTCCTACCCTTCTTTATGAGCAGTTCTTC. It encodes CASSPTLLYEQFF. Using reference TRBV19 and TRBJ2-1 for the parts outside the CDR3, the full variable domain is DGGITQSPKYLFRKEGQNVTLSCEQNLNHDAMYWYRQDPGQGLRLIYYSQIVNDFQKGDIAEGYSVSREKKESFPLTVTSAQKNPTAFYLCASSPTLLYEQFFGPGTRLTVL.

The J gene is TRBJ1-2, the V gene TRBV6-1; 11 nucleotides agree with TRBD1. V shed 3 bases, J shed 7 bases, and the junction held 7 bases outside the gene matches. Germline CDR1 and CDR2: MNHNS and SASEGT. This CDR3 is 15 amino acids long. The CDR3 nucleotides read TGTGCCAGCAGTGACCGGACAGGGGGCGTGGGTGGCTACACCTTC. This translates into CASSDRTGGVGGYTF.

This clone was seen a handful of times. This chain connects TRBV6-1 to TRBJ2-6; TRBD2 might be the D (5 bases). The CDR3 length is 15 residues. Trimming left V 8 bases short and J 0 bases short, with 11 bases between. Germline V gene lookup returns CDR1 MNHNS and CDR2 SASEGT. CDR3: CASLLEGSGANVLTF. The CDR3 DNA reads as TGTGCCAGCCTATTAGAGGGCTCTGGGGCCAACGTCCTGACTTTC.

V gene TRBV5-1 combines with J gene TRBJ1-6; the D is unclear. V lost 4 bases and J 2 bases, leaving 10 bases between the germline ends. The CDR3 covers 15 residues. The germline gives CDR1 SGHRS, CDR2 YFSETQ. This CDR3 is CASSPGGTYNSPLHF. The CDR3, as DNA: TGCGCCAGCAGCCCCGGCGGAACCTATAATTCACCCCTCCACTTT.

The chain joins TRBV9 to TRBJ1-1; 12 nucleotides align to TRBD1. CDR3 size: 17 residues. Germline CDR1 reads SGDLS; CDR2 reads YYNGEE. Trimming removed 4 bases from V and 5 bases from J; junction bases left unmatched: 12. CDR3 loop: CASSYSRDRGLDTEAFF. DNA of the CDR3: TGTGCCAGCAGCTACTCTCGGGACAGGGGGCTGGATACTGAAGCTTTCTTT.

This clone was recorded only once. This chain uses TRBV19 with TRBJ1-1; possible D gene TRBD1, 6 bases. V lost 8 bases, J lost 1 base, and 14 bases lay in between. The CDR3 extends over 14 amino acids. Germline CDR1 reads LNHDA; CDR2 reads SQIVND (reference sequence). The CDR3 here is CASGMPGANTEAFF. The CDR3, as DNA: TGTGCCAGTGGGATGCCAGGGGCGAACACTGAAGCTTTCTTT.

V usage is TRBV14 and J usage is TRBJ2-1, with a weak D call TRBD1 (6 bases). Per the germline V gene, CDR1 is SGHDN and CDR2 is FVKESK. The germline V and J ends were trimmed by 1 base and 6 bases, with 13 bases remaining between them. CDR3 size: 15 residues. CDR3: CASSQARGQSNEQFF. As DNA, the CDR3 is TGTGCCAGCAGCCAAGCACGGGGACAAAGCAATGAGCAGTTCTTC.

V usage is TRBV6-4 and J usage is TRBJ1-2, with D maybe TRBD1 (5 bases). There are 14 residues in the CDR3. The germline V gene has CDR1 MRHNA and CDR2 SNTAGT. V was clipped by 3 bases and J by 7 bases, with 15 bases between them. CDR3 sequence: CASSEEVGGTGYTF. Here the CDR3 DNA reads TGTGCCAGCAGTGAGGAGGTGGGGGGTACTGGCTACACCTTC.

The CDR3 coding sequence is TGCGCCAGCAGCCAACGACAGGGTGGGGAGACCCAGTACTTC. Protein product: CASSQRQGGETQYF. The chain uses TRBV4-1 and TRBJ2-5, with 7 bases fitting TRBD1. Losses at the gene ends were 2 bases for V and 5 bases for J; bases not matched to a gene: 5. CDR3 length: 14 amino acids. CDR1 is MGHRA and CDR2 is YSYEKL in the germline V gene.

The chain recombines TRBV5-1 with TRBJ2-2; 8 positions match TRBD2. V lost 2 bases and J lost 1; bases outside the gene matches: 1. Germline values: CDR1 SGHRS, CDR2 YFSETQ. This CDR3 comprises 15 residues. The CDR3 DNA is TGCGCCAGCAGCTTAACTAGCGGGAACACCGGGGAGCTGTTTTTT. Protein sequence: CASSLTSGNTGELFF.

The gene calls are TRBV6-1 and TRBJ1-3, with D possibly being TRBD1 (5 bases). With 11 bases removed from V and 5 bases from J, the gap between germline ends came to 16 bases. The CDR3 sequence is 13 residues long. Germline V gene data show CDR1 as MNHNS and CDR2 as SASEGT. The CDR3 DNA reads as TGTGCCGGGAGGTCAGGGCTCCGAAACACCATATATTTT. Its protein product is CAGRSGLRNTIYF.

The chain combines TRBV4-3 with TRBJ2-7; 14 bases fit TRBD2. V lost 1 base to trimming and J lost 0 bases; unmatched junction nucleotides: 5. Per germline, CDR1 LGHNA and CDR2 YSLEER. The CDR3 spans 18 residues. The CDR3 here is CASSQVGTSGRSSYEQYF. In DNA form, the CDR3 reads TGCGCCAGCAGCCAAGTCGGGACTAGCGGGAGAAGCTCCTACGAGCAGTACTTC.

V and J are TRBV7-6 and TRBJ2-2, with TRBD2 matching over 7 bases. CDR3 length: 15 residues. The germline V gene encodes CDR1 SGHVS and CDR2 FNYEAQ. After removal of 5 bases from V and 6 bases from J, the junction contained 9 bases not matched to a gene. CDR3 DNA sequence: TGTGCCAGCAGCCAGGGACTACCCTCGGCCGGGGAGCTGTTTTTT. As protein: CASSQGLPSAGELFF. Using reference TRBV7-6 and TRBJ2-2 for the parts outside the CDR3, the full variable domain is GAGVSQSPRYKVTKRGQDVALRCDPISGHVSLYWYRQALGQGPEFLTYFNYEAQQDKSGLPNDRFSAERPEGSISTLTIQRTEQRDSAMYRCASSQGLPSAGELFFGEGSRLTVL.

The V call is TRBV7-2, the J call TRBJ2-3; weak D call: TRBD1 (6 bases). The CDR3 consists of 16 residues. Germline V gene lookup returns CDR1 SGHTA and CDR2 FQGNSA. Trimming took 1 base from V and 0 from J, leaving 11 bases between them. The CDR3 sequence is CASSLDWGPSTDTQYF. The DNA for the CDR3 is TGTGCCAGCAGCTTAGATTGGGGGCCAAGCACAGATACGCAGTATTTT.

This sequence joins TRBV27 and TRBJ2-2; D uncertain. Germline assignment: CDR1 MNHEY and CDR2 SMNVEV (reference sequence). Deletions cut 2 bases from V and 6 bases from J, with 16 bases between. CDR3 size: 16 residues. This chain's CDR3 is CASSLNVLAPPGELFF. DNA of the CDR3: TGTGCCAGCAGTTTAAATGTCCTGGCTCCCCCCGGGGAGCTGTTTTTT.

The count of this clone is one. The rearrangement uses TRBV7-8 and TRBJ1-1; 7 bases match TRBD1. Germline CDR1 is SGHVS and CDR2 is FQNEAQ. CDR3 length: 15 amino acids. The V gene end was trimmed by 5 bases and the J gene end by 0 bases; junction bases not matched to a gene: 6. The CDR3 DNA sequence: TGTGCCAGCAGCATTTCCGGGACAGTGAACACTGAAGCTTTCTTT. Translation gives CASSISGTVNTEAFF.

This clone was counted once. This chain uses TRBV7-9 with TRBJ2-2; 7 bases fit TRBD1. The V gene end was trimmed by 4 bases and the J gene end by 4 bases; junction bases not matched to a gene: 12. The CDR3 runs to 17 residues. Germline loops: CDR1 SEHNR, CDR2 FQNEAQ (reference sequence). In nucleotides, the CDR3 is TGTGCCAGCAGCTACTGGTTGACAGGGATAAGCACCGGGGAGCTGTTTTTT. Its translation is CASSYWLTGISTGELFF.

In its sample, this clone was seen a few times. The chain has TRBV2 and TRBJ1-1; D unclear. V was cut by 9 bases and J by 0 bases, with 11 bases left in between. The CDR3 runs to 13 residues. From germline, CDR1 is SNHLY and CDR2 FYNNEI. The CDR3 DNA follows: TGTGCCAGACAGCTACAAATGAACACTGAAGCTTTCTTT. Its protein product is CARQLQMNTEAFF.

This rearrangement joins TRBV5-5 to TRBJ1-1; TRBD1 matches 8 bases. V dropped 4 bases and J dropped 1; count of bases not matched to a gene: 9. Germline lookup yields CDR1 SGHKS and CDR2 YYEKEE (reference sequence). CDR3 length equals 16 residues. CDR3 DNA: TGTGCCAGCAGCCCCGGACAGGGAGTGGGGAACACTGAAGCTTTCTTT. It yields the protein CASSPGQGVGNTEAFF.

The chain employs TRBV5-1 and TRBJ2-7; the D is unclear. Per germline, CDR1 SGHRS and CDR2 YFSETQ. The CDR3 spans 15 residues. Between the trimmed V and J ends, which lost 3 bases and 0 bases, there was a span of 13 bases. The CDR3 protein is CASSSVGASSYEQYF. Here the CDR3 DNA reads TGCGCCAGCAGCTCCGTGGGCGCAAGCTCCTACGAGCAGTACTTC. Using reference TRBV5-1 and TRBJ2-7 for the parts outside the CDR3, the full variable domain is KAGVTQTPRYLIKTRGQQVTLSCSPISGHRSVSWYQQTPGQGLQFLFEYFSETQRNKGNFPGRFSGRQFSNSRSEMNVSTLELGDSALYLCASSSVGASSYEQYFGPGTRLTVT.

The chain is built from TRBV7-3 and TRBJ2-3; 7 positions match TRBD1. The junction had 2 bases not matched to a gene; V was cut back by 0 bases and J by 2 bases. Germline lookup yields CDR1 SGHTA and CDR2 FQGTGA. The CDR3 length is 15 residues. This CDR3 is CASSLTRGFTDTQYF. The CDR3 DNA reads as TGTGCCAGCAGCTTAACCAGGGGGTTCACAGATACGCAGTATTTT.

The V call is TRBV6-5, the J call TRBJ2-7; TRBD1 matches 7 bases. With 5 bases clipped from V and 7 bases from J, the junction kept 14 bases outside the gene matches. Germline loops: CDR1 MNHEY, CDR2 SVGAGI. CDR3 size: 15 residues. The CDR3 is CASSPWTGTSGEQYF. CDR3 in DNA: TGTGCCAGCAGTCCGTGGACAGGTACCTCGGGTGAGCAGTACTTC.

As concerns this clone: The junction shows a germline mismatch at one end, possibly a read error. Distinct nucleotide sequences in the sample also encode this CDR3. V gene TRBV5-5 combines with J gene TRBJ1-5, with D perhaps TRBD1 (5 bases). Germline V gene sequence: CDR1 SGHKS, CDR2 YYEKEE (reference sequence). CDR3 length: 15 residues. CDR3 protein: CASSLVPDSNQPQHF. CDR3 coding DNA: TGTGCCAGCAGCTTGGTACCAGACAGCAACCAGCCCCAGCATTTT.

This chain uses TRBV6-5 with TRBJ2-7, with 7 bases that match TRBD1. The CDR3 covers 14 residues. Per germline, CDR1 MNHEY and CDR2 SVGAGI. The V gene end was trimmed by 4 bases and the J gene end by 1 base; junction bases not matched to a gene: 4. CDR3 in amino acids: CASSSRTGSYEQYF. DNA for the CDR3: TGTGCCAGCAGTTCACGGACAGGTTCCTACGAGCAGTACTTC.

The chain employs TRBV5-1 and TRBJ1-6; D remains unclear. In germline, CDR1 is SGHRS, CDR2 YFSETQ. V lost 7 bases and J lost 5, with 16 bases in between. The CDR3 runs 15 residues. CDR3 sequence reads: CASGYTGLDNSPLHF. For the CDR3, the DNA is TGCGCCAGCGGCTATACGGGTCTAGATAATTCACCCCTCCACTTT. The full variable domain, completed using reference TRBV5-1 and TRBJ1-6, is KAGVTQTPRYLIKTRGQQVTLSCSPISGHRSVSWYQQTPGQGLQFLFEYFSETQRNKGNFPGRFSGRQFSNSRSEMNVSTLELGDSALYLCASGYTGLDNSPLHFGNGTRLTVT.

CDR3 coding DNA: TGTGCCAGCAGCTCCCTTGGGGGGGCTAGCACAGATACGCAGTATTTT. It translates to CASSSLGGASTDTQYF. V and J are TRBV7-8 and TRBJ2-3; perhaps TRBD2 as D (7 bases). Germline loops: CDR1 SGHVS, CDR2 FQNEAQ. This CDR3 is built from 16 residues. The V end was cut by 4 bases, the J end by 0 bases, with 14 bases between. Combining the CDR3 with reference TRBV7-8 and TRBJ2-3 gives the whole variable domain GAGVSQSPRYKVAKRGQDVALRCDPISGHVSLFWYQQALGQGPEFLTYFQNEAQLDKSGLPSDRFFAERPEGSVSTLKIQRTQQEDSAVYLCASSSLGGASTDTQYFGPGTRLTVL.

The chain recombines TRBV27 with TRBJ1-2; TRBD1 might be the D (6 bases). CDR3 size: 15 residues. CDR1 is MNHEY and CDR2 is SMNVEV in the germline V gene (reference sequence). V was trimmed by 2 bases and J by 4 bases, leaving 14 bases between them. Written as DNA, the CDR3 is TGTGCCAGCAGTTTAGCTGGGGGCCCGCCCTATGGCTACACCTTC. The encoded protein is CASSLAGGPPYGYTF.

V is TRBV5-1 and J is TRBJ2-7; perhaps TRBD1 as D (7 bases). V dropped 0 bases and J dropped 2 bases, with 15 bases sitting between them. This CDR3 contains 16 residues. Germline values: CDR1 SGHRS, CDR2 YFSETQ. The CDR3 DNA follows: TGCGCCAGCAGCTTGGAGATGACAGGGAGGACCTACGAGCAGTACTTC. This sequence encodes CASSLEMTGRTYEQYF. The whole variable domain, filled in from reference TRBV5-1 and TRBJ2-7, reads KAGVTQTPRYLIKTRGQQVTLSCSPISGHRSVSWYQQTPGQGLQFLFEYFSETQRNKGNFPGRFSGRQFSNSRSEMNVSTLELGDSALYLCASSLEMTGRTYEQYFGPGTRLTVT.

This chain connects TRBV2 to TRBJ2-1; the match to TRBD1 covers 8 bases. The CDR3 spans 15 residues. V dropped 5 bases and J dropped 6; count of bases not matched to a gene: 9. The V gene's germline CDR1 is SNHLY and CDR2 FYNNEI. The CDR3 spells CASSTTGQVSNEQFF. The CDR3 DNA reads as TGTGCCAGCAGTACGACGGGACAGGTCTCCAATGAGCAGTTCTTC.

The chain joins TRBV7-3 to TRBJ1-1; a weak D match, TRBD1 (5 bases). This CDR3 has 14 amino acids. CDR1 and CDR2 (germline): SGHTA, FQGTGA. With 2 bases removed from V and 3 bases from J, the gap between germline ends came to 10 bases. The CDR3 coding sequence is TGTGCCAGCAGCTTATCCGGGGGTGACACTGAAGCTTTCTTT. This gives the protein CASSLSGGDTEAFF.